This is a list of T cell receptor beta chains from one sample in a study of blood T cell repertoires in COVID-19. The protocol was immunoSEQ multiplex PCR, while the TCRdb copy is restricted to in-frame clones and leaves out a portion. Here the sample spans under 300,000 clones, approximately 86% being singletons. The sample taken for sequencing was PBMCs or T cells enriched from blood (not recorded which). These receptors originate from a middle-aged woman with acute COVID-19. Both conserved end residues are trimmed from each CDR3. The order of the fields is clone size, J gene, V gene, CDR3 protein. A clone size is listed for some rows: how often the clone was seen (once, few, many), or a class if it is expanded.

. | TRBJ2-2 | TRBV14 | ASSQAYNTGELF
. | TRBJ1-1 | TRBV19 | ASSQAREAF
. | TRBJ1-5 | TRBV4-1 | ASSQVPGQAILGQPQH
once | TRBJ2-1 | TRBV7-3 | ASSSSGRAIRNEQF
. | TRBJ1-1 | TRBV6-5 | ASSYSRTKNTEAF
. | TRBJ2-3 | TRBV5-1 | ASTGFSDTQY
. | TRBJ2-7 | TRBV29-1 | SVEDPETGGYEQY
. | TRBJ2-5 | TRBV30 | AWSPGQGMETQY
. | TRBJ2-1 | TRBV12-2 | ASRLAWTQSYNEQF
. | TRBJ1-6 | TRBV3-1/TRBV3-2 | ASSQAGTGEPLH
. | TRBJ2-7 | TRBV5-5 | ASSLVLGLAGRYEQY
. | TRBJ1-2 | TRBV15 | ATSSNYAYGYT
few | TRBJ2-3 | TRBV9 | ASSVDGTSGTTSTDTQY
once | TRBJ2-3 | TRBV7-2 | ASSLGGRAIAQY
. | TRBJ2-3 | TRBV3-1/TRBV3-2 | ASSQGERDTQY
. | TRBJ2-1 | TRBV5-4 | ASSNARQGHEQF
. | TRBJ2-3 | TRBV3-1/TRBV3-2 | ASSPLAGGPTDTQY
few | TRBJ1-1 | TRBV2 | ASSSTSERGTEAF
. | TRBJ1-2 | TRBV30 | AWTGTRLNYGYT
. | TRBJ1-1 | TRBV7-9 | ASSLVADRGITGEAF
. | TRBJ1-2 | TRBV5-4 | ASTKAQRGGGGYT
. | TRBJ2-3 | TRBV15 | ATSRLRGRLDTQY
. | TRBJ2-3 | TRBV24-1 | ATSDNRDRDTDTQY
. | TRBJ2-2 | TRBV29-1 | SAKAGQSNTGELF
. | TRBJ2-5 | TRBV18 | ASSPLQGAGETQY
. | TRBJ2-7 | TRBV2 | ASTGLAEWGSYEQY
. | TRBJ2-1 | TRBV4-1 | ASSQDGDRGRWYNEQF
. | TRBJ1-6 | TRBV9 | ASSNRDSNSPLH
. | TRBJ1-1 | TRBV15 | ATSSTRLNTEAF
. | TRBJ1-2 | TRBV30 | AWSAGGNYGYT
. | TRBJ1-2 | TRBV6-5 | AHGNPSGIYGYT
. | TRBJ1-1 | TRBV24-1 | ATSDFYGEAF
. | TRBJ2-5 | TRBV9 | ASSPSTGTQY
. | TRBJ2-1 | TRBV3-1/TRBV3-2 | ASSQDPVGAAYNEQF